This TCR beta chain was identified in a study of CD8+ T cells in alopecia areata. General study points: While tofacitinib was given, many expanded lesional clones persisted in scalp and blood.

Sequencing templates came from extracted RNA that was reverse transcribed into cDNA. The table came from immunoSEQ multiplex PCR; TCRdb's copy has only in-frame clones and leaves some out. The sample has about 200,000 clones; roughly 70% are singletons. Documented treatment: oral pan-JAK inhibitor, 5-10 mg twice daily. Cell sorting on a FACSAria was used to separate CD4+ and CD8+ T cells from the PBMCs. The CDR3 is 13 residues long. Per germline, CDR1 LNHDA and CDR2 SQIVND (reference sequence). V was cut by 3 bases and J by 2 bases, with 5 bases left in between. Remarks on this clone: What it binds is unknown.

The chain recombines TRBV19 with TRBJ1-5, with D possibly TRBD1 on 5 matching bases. This TCR was sampled from a human donor with alopecia areata. The starting material was CD4+ T cells sorted from blood, obtained between weeks 47 and 50, from a patient treated with tofacitinib. As DNA, the CDR3 is TGTGCCAGTAGTATCAGGGGCAATCAGCCCCAGCATTTT. Its translation: CASSIRGNQPQHF.